A selection of T cell receptor beta chains follows, all from one sample in a study of T cell responses to AZD1222 COVID-19 vaccine. Here immunoSEQ multiplex PCR was the method, and the copy in TCRdb shows in-frame clones only, minus some. The sample gives 75,000 to 90,000 clones, 70% to 90% of which show up once; roughly 3.1% is in the top ten. The starting material was peripheral blood, obtained 28 days after the second AZD1222 dose. These receptors all come from an adult who received the AZD1222 COVID-19 vaccine. Each CDR3 is given with its conserved first and last residue. A D gene is named only where the DNA matches it firmly.

v_gene	len	d_gene	j_gene	CDR3aa
TRBV27	17	TRBD2	TRBJ2-4	CASSLGGLAGEANIQYF
TRBV2	13	-	TRBJ2-7	CASTQGRLGEQYF
TRBV5-6	13	-	TRBJ1-6	CASSYDSDRPLHF
TRBV6-5	14	-	TRBJ2-5	CASSYSGEDETQYF
TRBV4-3	15	-	TRBJ1-1	CASSQVVRMNTEAFF
TRBV27	13	TRBD1	TRBJ2-7	CASNRGTGNEQYF
TRBV9	15	TRBD1	TRBJ1-3	CWTGGSLFSGNTIYF
TRBV7-2	16	TRBD1	TRBJ2-1	CASSLVARGPYNEQFF
TRBV9	15	-	TRBJ2-7	CASSVDAVRVYEQYF
TRBV6-5	11	-	TRBJ1-2	CASTPNYGYTF
TRBV30	13	-	TRBJ2-5	CAWRLAGMETQYF
TRBV20-1	9	-	TRBJ2-1	CSASPLQFF
TRBV28	16	-	TRBJ2-7	CASRAYMTGMAYEQYF
TRBV6-5	15	TRBD1	TRBJ1-2	CASRGPGQPEGGYTF
TRBV5-8	19	-	TRBJ1-4	CASSLYIGRRLPGSEKLFF
TRBV7-9	16	-	TRBJ1-4	CASSYSGAGRNEKLFF
TRBV30	14	-	TRBJ2-7	CAWSVVSGWYEQYF
TRBV18	14	TRBD1	TRBJ2-1	CASSLQGTDNEQFF
TRBV29-1	11	-	TRBJ2-7	CSAGTSYEQYF
TRBV27	12	-	TRBJ1-1	CASSTMNTEAFF
TRBV19	12	-	TRBJ2-3	CASSIGLNTQYF
TRBV4-1	14	-	TRBJ1-2	CASSQEGTLAGYTF
TRBV6-2/TRBV6-3	15	TRBD2	TRBJ2-1	CASSLLAGGVNEQFF
TRBV15	16	-	TRBJ1-1	CATSTYGDDMNTEAFF
TRBV12-3/TRBV12-4	12	-	TRBJ2-1	CASSFDYNEQFF
TRBV28	14	TRBD1	TRBJ2-5	CASSGTGGAKTQYF
TRBV28	13	-	TRBJ1-2	CASSPSHGVGYTF
TRBV10-3	15	TRBD1	TRBJ1-2	CAITARDRGGNGYTF
TRBV28	14	-	TRBJ1-3	CASGVLYSGNTIYF
TRBV7-9	13	-	TRBJ1-4	CASSKDTGEKLFF
TRBV11-3	12	-	TRBJ2-7	CASSQGPWEQYF
TRBV4-1	17	-	TRBJ1-5	CASSQDPPGVGNQPQHF
TRBV4-3	13	-	TRBJ2-7	CASSQLSGGEQYF
TRBV29-1	13	TRBD2	TRBJ2-7	CSVEERERYEQYF
TRBV3-1/TRBV3-2	12	-	TRBJ2-3	CASSQEGRVQYF
TRBV7-9	13	-	TRBJ2-7	CASSLDAGNEQYF
TRBV11-2	15	TRBD1	TRBJ1-5	CASSLDGTDNQPQHF
TRBV3-1/TRBV3-2	13	-	TRBJ1-1	CASSPSGNTEAFF
TRBV6-5	14	TRBD1	TRBJ1-2	CASSKPGQAHGYTF
TRBV5-6	14	-	TRBJ1-5	CASSLVASNQPQHF